This T cell receptor (beta chain) was observed in a study of post-analysis software for immune sequencing data. Unique molecular identifiers had been added to the TCR beta cDNA libraries. Using its own MiXCR run on the PCR reads, TCRdb lists one record per CDR3 protein. The table lists approximately 660,000 distinct CDR3 sequences, 55% to 60% of them singletons. This clonotype has a single count. Its antigen is as yet unknown. Study-level results: Samples from one preparation batch, clustered by F measure, grouped strongly together. Controls had lower frequencies than patients of four or five TRBV segments, which included TRBV5-6, TRBV5-1 and TRBV20-1.

The CDR3 contains 15 residues. V was clipped by 5 bases and J by 0 bases; unmatched bases: 3. The germline V gene has CDR1 SEHNR and CDR2 FQNEAQ (reference sequence). The J gene is TRBJ2-5, the V gene TRBV7-9, with 10 bases fitting TRBD2. The TCR was taken from a girl between 2 and 10 years old with multiple sclerosis. Material: blood. The CDR3 nucleotides read TGTGCCAGCAGCCAGCGGGAGGGAAACCAAGAGACCCAGTACTTC. This gives the protein CASSQREGNQETQYF.